This TCR beta chain was documented in a study of T cell repertoires in cytomegalovirus infection. Looking at the study overall: The authors used CMV epitopes that were HLA-C-restricted (recently identified) and HLA-B-restricted (well studied). Through public TCR beta signatures, both CMV infection and matching HLA type were indicated.

Study-wide results and limits: The cumulative frequency of public TCR beta families distinguished individuals who carried CMV together with the relevant HLA. HLA-C-restricted TCR beta clonotypes specific for CMV led the ex vivo response.

MiXCR was run by TCRdb on the reads, yielding one entry per CDR3 protein. The table shows 250,000 to 400,000 distinct CDR3 sequences, with 25% occurring only once. Losses at the gene ends were 5 bases for V and 5 bases for J; bases not matched to a gene: 7. The germline V gene has CDR1 SGHTA and CDR2 FQGNSA. The CDR3 sequence is 15 residues long. This clonotype came up many times. Its antigen is unknown. Sequences were derived from cultured PBMCs, sampled from culture after CMV antigen stimulation. This receptor was identified in a human donor in good health (CMV status not recorded). Some clones in this sample may be carry-over from other donors' samples. The chain recombines TRBV7-2 with TRBJ1-1; 11 bases line up with TRBD1. CDR3 bases: TGTGCCAGCAGCCCCCAGGACAGGGGGCCAACTGAAGCTTTCTTT. Amino acid sequence: CASSPQDRGPTEAFF.